The rows below give T cell receptor beta chains drawn from one sample of a study of T cells in Graves' hyperthyroidism and ophthalmopathy. TCRdb processed the multiplex PCR reads anew with MiXCR; each CDR3 protein has one entry. The table has under 500,000 distinct CDR3 sequences, over 13% seen once; the top ten hold 25% to 30%. Sequencing input: blood. These receptors all come from a man in his fifties with Graves' ophthalmopathy. Each CDR3 is given with its conserved first and last residue. D genes are given only for firm matches. Size is omitted from some rows. Given values are once, few, many or a class for expanded clones.

J gene	D gene	V gene	clone size	CDR3 DNA	CDR3 protein
TRBJ2-1	TRBD2	TRBV15	few	TGTGCCACCAGCTCCCGGGGGGAGACCTACAATGAGCAGTTCTTC	CATSSRGETYNEQFF
TRBJ1-2	TRBD1	TRBV7-3	few	TGTGCCAGCAGCTTAAGACAGGGAGATGGCTACACCTTC	CASSLRQGDGYTF
TRBJ2-3	TRBD2	TRBV29-1	few	TGCAGCGTTGACGGGAGGAGACCTAGCACAGATACGCAGTATTTT	CSVDGRRPSTDTQYF
TRBJ1-2	TRBD1	TRBV11-3	many	TGTGCCAGCAGCCCCCGGGACAGCGGCTATGGCTACACCTTC	CASSPRDSGYGYTF
TRBJ2-1	TRBD1	TRBV6-1	.	TGTGCCAGCAGTGGGACAGGATCCTACAATGAGCAGTTCTTC	CASSGTGSYNEQFF
TRBJ2-1	.	TRBV10-3	.	TGTGCCATCAGTGGGGAGGTTGAGCAGTTCTTC	CAISGEVEQFF
TRBJ2-3	.	TRBV10-1	many	TGCGCCAGCAGTGACGGGACGGTAACAGATACGCAGTATTTT	CASSDGTVTDTQYF
TRBJ2-1	TRBD1	TRBV28	.	TGTGCCAGCAGTACCTCACAGGGGCGGCCCAATGAGCAGTTCTTC	CASSTSQGRPNEQFF
TRBJ2-1	TRBD2	TRBV5-1	many	TGCGCCAGCAGCTTGATAGCGGGATCCTACAATGAGCAGTTCTTC	CASSLIAGSYNEQFF
TRBJ2-5	TRBD1	TRBV20-1	many	TGCAGTGCTAGAGGGCAGGGGGCCCAAGAGACCCAGTACTTC	CSARGQGAQETQYF
TRBJ2-5	TRBD2	TRBV6-1	many	TGTGCCAGCAGTGGACTAGCGGGTCAAGAGACCCAGTACTTC	CASSGLAGQETQYF
TRBJ2-4	TRBD2	TRBV11-2	few	TGTGCCAGCAGCTTAGATTTGGCTAGCGGAAACATTCAGTACTTC	CASSLDLASGNIQYF
TRBJ2-2	.	TRBV18	many	TGTGCCAGCTCACCCACAACTGGGCATGGCACCGGGGAGCTGTTTTTT	CASSPTTGHGTGELFF
TRBJ2-7	TRBD2	TRBV7-9	.	TGTGCCAGCAGCTCATGGCGCACACTAGCGGGAGATCTCGGCTCCTACGAGCAGTACTTC	CASSSWRTLAGDLGSYEQYF
TRBJ2-7	.	TRBV30	many	TGTGCCTGGAGTGTACCTAGGGGACAAACCGAGCAGTACTTC	CAWSVPRGQTEQYF
TRBJ2-3	TRBD2	TRBV12-3/TRBV12-4	many	TGTGCCAGCAGTTTAGCAGCCGGACTAGCGGGAGATACGCAGTATTTT	CASSLAAGLAGDTQYF
TRBJ2-3	.	TRBV6-5	.	TGTGCCAGCAGTTACAACGACTTCACAGATACGCAGTATTTT	CASSYNDFTDTQYF
TRBJ1-5	.	TRBV10-3	few	TGTGCCATCAGTGAGTCGGTAAGCCAGCCCCAGCATTTT	CAISESVSQPQHF
TRBJ2-3	.	TRBV4-1	many	TGCGCCAGCAGCCCAGAGAGGGCAAGGGATACGCAGTATTTT	CASSPERARDTQYF
TRBJ2-2	.	TRBV2	many	TGTGCCAGCAGTGTCCGCCTTGGGACCGCCTACACCGGGGAGCTGTTTTTT	CASSVRLGTAYTGELFF
TRBJ1-6	.	TRBV12-3/TRBV12-4	.	TGTGCCAGCGCACGGGACATTGTTAATTCACCCCTCCACTTT	CASARDIVNSPLHF
TRBJ2-5	.	TRBV12-3/TRBV12-4	many	TGTGCCAGCAGTTTGGGGCAGCGACAAGAGACCCAGTACTTC	CASSLGQRQETQYF
TRBJ2-7	.	TRBV5-1	.	TGCGCCAGCAGCGCGGTCTCGGCTCCCGAGCAGTACTTC	CASSAVSAPEQYF
TRBJ2-2	.	TRBV10-3	.	TGTGCCAGCACCGGGACTTCGAACACCGGGGAGCTGTTTTTT	CASTGTSNTGELFF
TRBJ2-1	TRBD2	TRBV5-1	.	TGCGCCAGCAGCGGGACTAGTGAGGGTTACAATGAGCAGTTCTTC	CASSGTSEGYNEQFF
TRBJ2-1	TRBD1	TRBV5-1	.	TGCGCCAGCAGTTCCGGGACAGGGGGTCTCGATGAGCAGTTCTTC	CASSSGTGGLDEQFF
TRBJ1-4	.	TRBV29-1	.	TGCAGCGCCGTCCCTGTAGACGCAACTAATGAAAAACTGTTTTTT	CSAVPVDATNEKLFF
TRBJ2-1	.	TRBV7-9	.	TGTGCCATCTCGGGAGGGACAGACAATGAGCAGTTCTTC	CAISGGTDNEQFF